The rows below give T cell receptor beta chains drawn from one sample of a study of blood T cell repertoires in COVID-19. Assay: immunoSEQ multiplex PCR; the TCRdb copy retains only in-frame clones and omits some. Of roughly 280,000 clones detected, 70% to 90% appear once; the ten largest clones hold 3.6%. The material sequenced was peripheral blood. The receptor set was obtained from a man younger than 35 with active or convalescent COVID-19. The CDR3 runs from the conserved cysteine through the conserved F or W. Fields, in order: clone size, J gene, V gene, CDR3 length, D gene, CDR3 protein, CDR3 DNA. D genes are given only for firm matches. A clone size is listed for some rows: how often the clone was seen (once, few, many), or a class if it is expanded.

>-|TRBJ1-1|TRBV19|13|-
CASSIERDTEAFF
TGTGCCAGTAGTATAGAGAGGGACACTGAAGCTTTCTTT
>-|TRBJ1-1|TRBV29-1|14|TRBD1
CSVVGTGMNTEAFF
TGCAGCGTTGTGGGGACAGGGATGAACACTGAAGCTTTCTTT
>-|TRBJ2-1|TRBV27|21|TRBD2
CASYPIFGGSVTPSQYNEQFF
TGTGCCAGCTACCCAATCTTCGGCGGGAGTGTCACCCCCAGCCAATACAATGAGCAGTTCTTC
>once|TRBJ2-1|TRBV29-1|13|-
CSVIGGGYNEQFF
TGCAGCGTCATAGGGGGGGGATACAATGAGCAGTTCTTC
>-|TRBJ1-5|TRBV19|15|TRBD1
CASSIGTGLRQPQHF
TGTGCCAGTAGTATAGGGACAGGGCTGCGTCAGCCCCAGCATTTT
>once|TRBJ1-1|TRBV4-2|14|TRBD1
CASSHGTGNTEAFF
TGTGCCAGCAGCCATGGGACAGGCAACACTGAAGCTTTCTTT
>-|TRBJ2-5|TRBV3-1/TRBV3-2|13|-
CASSPSSRETQYF
TGTGCCAGCAGCCCCTCCTCCCGAGAGACCCAGTACTTC
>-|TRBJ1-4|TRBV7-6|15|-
CASSFTQGPNEKLFF
TGTGCCAGCAGCTTCACTCAGGGTCCTAATGAAAAACTGTTTTTT
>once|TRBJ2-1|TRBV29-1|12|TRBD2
CSVALALGEQFF
TGCAGCGTTGCACTAGCGTTGGGTGAGCAGTTCTTC
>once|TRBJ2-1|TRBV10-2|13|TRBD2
CASNSGGASEQFF
TGCGCCAGTAATAGCGGGGGGGCCAGTGAGCAGTTCTTC